The 16 T cell receptor beta chains reported below all come from one sample, sequenced in a study of immune heterogeneity within non-small cell lung tumors. Multiplex PCR employing 32 V and 13 J primers generated amplicons of the TCR beta CDR3. TCRdb fed the multiplex PCR reads into MiXCR, producing one record per CDR3 protein. The table has about 22,000 distinct CDR3 sequences, 25% to 30% seen once; the top ten hold 3.7%. Genomic DNA from bulk tumor acted as the template, and about 600 ng was loaded per sample. Multiple biopsies spaced far apart were taken from each primary tumor during surgery. Untreated, newly diagnosed non-small cell lung cancer patients underwent curative surgery. Source material: lung tumor tissue. Receptors originate from a man between 35 and 55 years old with non-small cell lung cancer.

This clonotype was detected ten times or more. This chain uses TRBV5-1 with TRBJ1-3; D is unclear. V dropped 2 bases and J dropped 2 bases, with 5 bases sitting between them. The CDR3 has 13 amino acids. Germline V lookup: CDR1 SGHRS, CDR2 YFSETQ. Written as DNA, the CDR3 is TGCGCCAGCAGCTTTACGACTGGAAACACCATATATTTT. Amino acid sequence: CASSFTTGNTIYF.

This clonotype was counted only a few times. The chain couples TRBV10-3 to TRBJ1-5; 9 bases are shared with TRBD1. The CDR3 runs to 15 residues. Germline V gene data show CDR1 as ENHRY and CDR2 as SYGVKD. Unmatched junction bases numbered 2, after V lost 0 bases and J lost 5 bases. In DNA, the CDR3 is TGTGCCATCAGTGAGTCTAGGACAGGGGATCAGCCCCAGCATTTT. Protein product: CAISESRTGDQPQHF.

This clonotype showed up just a few times. This rearrangement joins TRBV19 to TRBJ2-7; D assignment may be TRBD1 or TRBD2 (5 bases each). The CDR3 contains 13 residues. Germline lookup yields CDR1 LNHDA and CDR2 SQIVND (reference sequence). V lost 5 bases and J 6 bases, leaving 14 bases between the germline ends. CDR3 nucleotides: TGTGCCAGTAGTCCAGGGACCACCGGCGAGCAGTACTTC. This encodes CASSPGTTGEQYF.

This clonotype was counted many times. The chain joins TRBV19 to TRBJ2-7; 9 bases are shared with TRBD2. The V gene's germline CDR1 is LNHDA and CDR2 SQIVND (reference sequence). Trimming took 3 bases from V and 2 from J; bases not matched to a gene: 5. This CDR3 has 15 residues. CDR3 amino acids: CASSMVAGVTYEQYF. The DNA for the CDR3 is TGTGCCAGTAGTATGGTAGCGGGAGTTACCTACGAGCAGTACTTC.

This clonotype was detected ten times or more. The chain employs TRBV12-3 or TRBV12-4 and TRBJ1-5; a possible D gene is TRBD1 (5 bases). This CDR3 is 13 amino acids long. The ends were cut back, 6 bases at V and 5 bases at J, with 11 bases in the middle. DNA for the CDR3: TGTGCCAGCAGCCTGACAGTTTATCAGCCCCAGCATTTT. Amino acid sequence: CASSLTVYQPQHF.

With regard to this clonotype: A much larger clone differs from this one at a single base, so this may be a read error. This chain uses TRBV27 with TRBJ1-4; the match to TRBD1 covers 7 bases. Germline-derived CDR1 and CDR2 are MNHEY and SMNVEV (reference sequence). This CDR3 comprises 15 residues. CDR3 residues: CASSALTGFSEKMFF. DNA for the CDR3: TGTGCCAGCAGTGCCTTGACAGGGTTTAGCGAAAAAATGTTTTTT.

In its sample, this clonotype was seen many times. The chain is built from TRBV3-1 and TRBJ1-2, with 8 bases matching TRBD1. Germline V gene lookup returns CDR1 LGHDT and CDR2 YNNKEL (reference sequence). This CDR3 comprises 15 residues. V dropped 3 bases and J dropped 4; count of bases not matched to a gene: 7. In DNA, the CDR3 is TGTGCCAGCAGCCAGCTCGGACAGGGCTTCTATGGCTACACCTTC. Amino acids: CASSQLGQGFYGYTF.

This clonotype has just a few counts. The chain combines TRBV3-1 with TRBJ2-7, with TRBD2 matching over 7 bases. This CDR3 has 15 residues. The ends lost 1 base at V and 3 bases at J; junction bases unmatched: 6. The germline gives CDR1 LGHDT, CDR2 YNNKEL (reference sequence). CDR3 nucleotides: TGTGCCAGCAGCCAAGCCCTAGCGGCTTACTACGAGCAGTACTTC. Encoded protein: CASSQALAAYYEQYF.

The table lists this clonotype with many counts. The CDR3 here is CASSLDWGGEQYF. CDR3 bases: TGTGCCAGCAGCTTGGATTGGGGAGGGGAGCAGTACTTC. The V call is TRBV5-6, the J call TRBJ2-7, with TRBD2 matching 7 bases. The ends lost 0 bases at V and 7 bases at J; junction bases unmatched: 4. Germline V gene lookup returns CDR1 SGHDT and CDR2 YYEEEE. The CDR3 extends over 13 amino acids.

V and J are TRBV24-1 and TRBJ2-5, with 11 bases lining up with TRBD1. The trim removed 4 bases at V and 6 bases at J, leaving 6 bases unmatched. The CDR3 consists of 15 residues. CDR1 and CDR2 from the germline V gene are KGHDR and SFDVKD. In DNA form, the CDR3 reads TGTGCCACCAGTGACGTGGGACAGGGGGGCAAGACCCAGTACTTC. Residues: CATSDVGQGGKTQYF.

Of note for this clonotype: A junction boundary mismatches the germline segment, possibly from a read error. For the CDR3, the DNA is TGCAGTGCTAGAGAAGGCCAGGGCGCCGGTGAAAAACAGTTTTTT. The encoded protein is CSAREGQGAGEKQFF. This rearrangement joins TRBV20-1 to TRBJ1-4; maybe TRBD1 (5 bases). Germline CDR1 DFQATT, CDR2 SNEGSKA (reference sequence). The CDR3 totals 15 residues.

This clonotype was picked up many times. This sequence joins TRBV2 and TRBJ1-1; no clear D gene. Germline loops: CDR1 SNHLY, CDR2 FYNNEI. V was cut by 0 bases and J by 1 base, with 3 bases left in between. The CDR3 extends over 13 amino acids. This chain's CDR3 is CASSEARNTEAFF. Here the CDR3 DNA reads TGTGCCAGCAGTGAAGCCAGGAACACTGAAGCTTTCTTT.

V and J are TRBV2 and TRBJ1-6; 8 bases align to TRBD1. Germline V gene sequence: CDR1 SNHLY, CDR2 FYNNEI. Germline trimming cut 5 bases from V and 11 bases from J; bases unmatched to any gene: 11. The CDR3 consists of 15 residues. CDR3 sequence: CASSSDGQGLAPLHF. The CDR3 DNA reads as TGTGCCAGCAGTTCCGACGGACAGGGTTTGGCACCCCTCCACTTT.

This clonotype was seen many times. The chain couples TRBV19 to TRBJ1-5, with a weak D call TRBD1 (5 bases). V lost 5 bases and J 3 bases, leaving 20 bases between the germline ends. Germline CDR1 LNHDA, CDR2 SQIVND (reference sequence). The CDR3 has 17 residues. This CDR3 is CASSLRLAGTNNQPQHF. The CDR3 DNA follows: TGTGCCAGTAGTCTTCGCCTAGCAGGGACCAACAATCAGCCCCAGCATTTT.

A remark on this clonotype: Since a much larger clone is just one base distant, this may be a read error. V usage is TRBV7-3 and J usage is TRBJ2-3; D possibly corresponds to TRBD2 (6 bases). CDR3 length: 16 amino acids. Germline CDR1 reads SGHTA; CDR2 reads FQGTGA. V was cut by 1 base and J by 9 bases, with 20 bases left in between. DNA for the CDR3: TGTGCCAGCAGCTTAAAGGGCGGGATCCCATCCCAAACGCAGTATTTT. This sequence encodes CASSLKGGIPSQTQYF.

The chain has TRBV4-3 and TRBJ1-4, with 8 nucleotides matching TRBD1. The CDR3 has 15 residues. Germline CDR1 is LGHNA and CDR2 is YSLEER. V lost 3 bases to trimming and J lost 7 bases; unmatched junction nucleotides: 7. The CDR3 sequence: CASSQATGGTEKLFF. CDR3 nucleotide sequence: TGCGCCAGCAGCCAGGCAACAGGGGGGACTGAAAAACTGTTTTTT.